One sample yielded the 8 T cell receptor beta chains listed below, sequenced in a study of CD8 T cells in ankylosing spondylitis. Overall study findings and caveats: Ankylosing spondylitis blood appeared to carry a characteristic TCR beta motif of several highly homologous variants.

TCRdb itself ran the 5' RACE reads through MiXCR, one entry per CDR3 protein. The sample lists 200,000 to 250,000 distinct CDR3 sequences; approximately 20% were seen once. The antigens of these receptors remain unknown. Material: blood, either unsorted or a sorted T cell fraction (not recorded which). These receptors came from a male donor with ankylosing spondylitis.

The rearrangement links TRBV25-1 to TRBJ2-5; D gene unclear. The CDR3 contains 13 residues. Germline CDR1 and CDR2: MGHDK and SYGVNS. Trimming left V 6 bases short and J 2 bases short, with 10 bases between. The CDR3 loop is CASRQASQETQYF. In DNA form, the CDR3 reads TGTGCCAGCAGGCAAGCTAGTCAAGAGACCCAGTACTTC.

The sample holds many counts of this clonotype. The chain is built from TRBV9 and TRBJ2-1, with TRBD2 as a possible D gene (6 bases). Germline lookup yields CDR1 SGDLS and CDR2 YYNGEE. Trimming cost V 0 bases and J 6 bases, with 13 bases left between them. The length of the CDR3 is 15 residues. CDR3 residues: CASSVGAGGLNEQFF. For the CDR3, the DNA is TGTGCCAGCAGCGTAGGCGCTGGAGGGCTCAATGAGCAGTTCTTC.

This clonotype was counted between two and nine times. The rearrangement uses TRBV28 and TRBJ1-1; 8 positions agree with TRBD1. V shed 3 bases, J shed 8 bases, and the junction held 2 bases outside the gene matches. CDR1 and CDR2 (germline): MDHEN, SYDVKM. This CDR3 contains 12 residues. The CDR3 sequence: CASSLTGVEAFF. Here the CDR3 DNA reads TGTGCCAGCAGTTTGACAGGGGTGGAAGCTTTCTTT.

The V and J genes are TRBV13 and TRBJ1-4; perhaps TRBD1 as D (6 bases). Germline lookup yields CDR1 PRHDT and CDR2 FYEKMQ (reference sequence). V shed 5 bases and J shed 6 bases, with 16 bases lying between them. The CDR3 contains 15 residues. CDR3 region: CASSDLRGGDEKLFF. The CDR3 DNA reads TGTGCCAGCAGCGACCTGAGGGGGGGGGATGAAAAACTGTTTTTT.

This clonotype was seen repeatedly, ten times or more. The gene calls are TRBV12-3 or TRBV12-4 and TRBJ1-6; D gene ambiguous. CDR3 length: 12 amino acids. V lost 3 bases and J lost 8, with 5 bases in between. The CDR3 coding sequence is TGTGCCAGCAGTTTCGGGGATTCACCCCTCCACTTT. The encoded protein is CASSFGDSPLHF.

The chain couples TRBV4-2 to TRBJ2-1; TRBD1 might be the D (6 bases). V was trimmed by 6 bases and J by 4 bases, leaving 19 bases between them. The CDR3 consists of 16 residues. CDR1 is LGHNA, CDR2 YNFKEQ, per germline. This chain's CDR3 is CASSTHDQGLYNEQFF. In DNA, the CDR3 is TGTGCCAGCAGTACCCACGACCAGGGGCTTTACAATGAGCAGTTCTTC.

The table lists this clonotype with a few counts. The chain links TRBV29-1 to TRBJ2-1; the D is unclear. Trimming took off 7 bases at V and 6 bases at J, with 16 bases between the two ends. Germline CDR1 SQVTM, CDR2 ANQGSEA. The CDR3 has 13 amino acids. CDR3 protein: CSALREATNEQFF. Written as DNA, the CDR3 is TGCAGCGCCCTTCGAGAGGCCACCAATGAGCAGTTCTTC.

The chain links TRBV9 to TRBJ2-2, with 8 bases lining up with TRBD1. Germline values: CDR1 SGDLS, CDR2 YYNGEE. The V segment lost 2 bases and the J segment 1 base; nucleotides outside the gene matches: 4. The CDR3 has 16 amino acids. In nucleotides, the CDR3 is TGTGCCAGCAGCGTGCCGGGGACAGGGAACACCGGGGAGCTGTTTTTT. This gives the protein CASSVPGTGNTGELFF.